This TCR beta chain derives from a study of PD-L1 blockade in urothelial cancer. At the level of the study: Blood drawn 3 weeks (second dose) and 6 weeks after treatment start was analyzed. T cell content in blood samples showed a median of approximately 150,000.

In the case of this clone: Its antigen remains unidentified.

The assay was immunoSEQ multiplex PCR, and TCRdb's table has in-frame clones only and misses some. The table lists approximately 86,000 clones, around four fifths of them singletons, with approximately 6.7% in the top ten. Germline V CDR1 and CDR2: SGHNT, YYREEE (reference sequence). With V trimmed by 0 bases and J by 12 bases, 9 bases remained unmatched. CDR3 length equals 16 residues. Study-level results: Having blood TCR clonality under the median before treatment predicted better survival. The study found that durable-benefit patients expanded tumor-associated blood clones more at 3 weeks.

As to time point: pretreatment peripheral blood. This sequence originates from a man aged 40-55 years with urothelial cancer. Sequencing used PBMCs, obtained around atezolizumab (anti-PD-L1) treatment. The chain is built from TRBV5-4 and TRBJ2-1; 13 positions agree with TRBD2. The CDR3 region is CASSLARGLAGPVQFF. The CDR3 region has the DNA TGTGCCAGCAGCTTGGCCCGGGGACTAGCGGGACCGGTGCAGTTCTTC.